Shown below are 13 T cell receptor beta chains from a single sample sequenced in a study of T cell responses to AZD1222 COVID-19 vaccine listed by TCRdb under 2021. The library relied on the immunoSEQ multiplex PCR assay. TCRdb limited this immuneACCESS table to in-frame rearrangements with V and J called. A share of clones is missing; checked studies link under half to unresolved V genes, and the rest is unexplained. The sample data list about 94,000 clones, and about 85% of these were observed just once. More than 3.5% of the sample is in the top ten clones. The intended sense of this specimen's time point label: about 28 days (+/-7) after the second vaccine dose. The specimen comprised peripheral blood, sampled 28 days after the second AZD1222 dose. The receptors here all came from an adult who received the AZD1222 COVID-19 vaccine.

This clone was observed once. The chain is built from TRBV15 and TRBJ1-5, with TRBD1 matching over 7 bases. Germline V gene data show CDR1 as LNHNV and CDR2 as YYDKDF (reference sequence). Unmatched junction bases numbered 6, after V lost 4 bases and J lost 9 bases. The CDR3 runs to 13 residues. The CDR3 loop is CATSNRGDGPQHF. CDR3 in DNA: TGTGCCACCAGCAACAGGGGTGATGGGCCCCAGCATTTT.

This clone was seen a few times. This rearrangement joins TRBV19 to TRBJ2-2, with D possibly matching TRBD2 (6 bases). The CDR3 length is 15 residues. Germline V gene lookup returns CDR1 LNHDA and CDR2 SQIVND (reference sequence). V lost 1 base to trimming and J lost 5 bases, with 11 bases between them. The DNA of the CDR3 is TGTGCCAGTAGTATAGGTAGCGGCTGGACCGGGGAGCTGTTTTTT. Translation gives CASSIGSGWTGELFF.

In DNA, the CDR3 is TGTGCCAGCAGCCAAGTAGCCGGGCGCTACGAGCAGTACTTC. It is translated as CASSQVAGRYEQYF. This chain uses TRBV14 with TRBJ2-7; no definite D call. Germline CDR1 is SGHDN and CDR2 is FVKESK. The germline V and J ends were trimmed by 1 base and 3 bases, with 10 bases remaining between them. There are 14 residues in the CDR3.

The rearrangement joins TRBV18 to TRBJ1-5; no clear D gene. From germline, CDR1 is KGHSH and CDR2 LQKENI. The CDR3 extends over 19 amino acids. Deletions cut 1 base from V and 2 bases from J, with 21 bases between. The chain's CDR3 is CASSPLGNSVGLGNQPQHF. The CDR3 region has the DNA TGTGCCAGCTCACCACTGGGCAATTCTGTGGGCCTGGGCAATCAGCCCCAGCATTTT.

This chain joins TRBV30 and TRBJ1-6; possibly TRBD1 for D (6 bases). The V and J ends lost 0 bases and 9 bases respectively, with 12 bases between them. Germline values: CDR1 GTSNPN, CDR2 SVGIG (reference sequence). The CDR3 contains 14 residues. The CDR3 sequence: CAWSVQGSGSPLHF. The CDR3 DNA reads as TGTGCCTGGAGTGTACAGGGAAGCGGTTCACCCCTCCACTTT.

The rearrangement links TRBV18 to TRBJ2-7; the D gene is possibly TRBD2 (6 bases). The CDR3 extends over 15 amino acids. The ends were cut back, 0 bases at V and 4 bases at J, with 13 bases in the middle. Looked up from germline, CDR1 is KGHSH and CDR2 is LQKENI. The CDR3 region has the DNA TGTGCCAGCTCACCACCGACGGGGGTCACATACGAGCAGTACTTC. This codes for CASSPPTGVTYEQYF.

The chain recombines TRBV2 with TRBJ2-3; tentative D call: TRBD2 (6 bases). Trimming shortened V by 0 bases and J by 6 bases, and 19 bases separated the two germline ends. This CDR3 has 17 residues. CDR1 is SNHLY and CDR2 is FYNNEI in the germline V gene. CDR3 sequence (DNA): TGTGCCAGCAGTGAAGCGCTTCGGGGCTTGGGGAGGGATACGCAGTATTTT. Translated, it gives CASSEALRGLGRDTQYF.

This clone has just one count. V gene TRBV18 combines with J gene TRBJ1-1; no definite D call. The V end lost 2 bases, the J end lost 2 bases, and 9 bases lay between the germline ends. Germline loops: CDR1 KGHSH, CDR2 LQKENI. The CDR3 extends over 14 amino acids. This CDR3 reads CASSPIGRNTEAFF. The DNA for the CDR3 is TGTGCCAGCTCACCAATTGGGAGAAACACTGAAGCTTTCTTT.

The chain is built from TRBV4-1 and TRBJ2-2; TRBD1 aligns across 8 bases. V was clipped by 1 base and J by 5 bases; unmatched bases: 12. This CDR3 is 18 amino acids long. The germline V gene encodes CDR1 MGHRA and CDR2 YSYEKL. The chain's CDR3 is CASSQVPLLRGHTGELFF. CDR3 sequence (DNA): TGCGCCAGCAGCCAAGTACCGCTCCTCAGGGGGCATACCGGGGAGCTGTTTTTT.

The chain employs TRBV6-5 and TRBJ1-2, with D possibly TRBD1 on 5 matching bases. Germline CDR1 is MNHEY and CDR2 is SVGAGI. Trimming took off 7 bases at V and 8 bases at J, with 11 bases between the two ends. The CDR3 contains 11 residues. CDR3: CASTWGSGYTF. CDR3 bases: TGTGCCAGCACTTGGGGGTCCGGCTACACCTTC.

The chain is built from TRBV10-3 and TRBJ2-1; D is perhaps TRBD1 (8 bases). Trimming left V 8 bases short and J 8 bases short, with 22 bases between. This CDR3 has 15 amino acids. The germline CDR1 and CDR2 sequences are ENHRY and SYGVKD. The CDR3 is CAIAQGGNGRDEQFF. The CDR3 region has the DNA TGTGCCATCGCACAGGGGGGGAACGGGAGAGATGAGCAGTTCTTC.

This chain connects TRBV30 to TRBJ1-2; D not resolved. The germline V gene encodes CDR1 GTSNPN and CDR2 SVGIG (reference sequence). This CDR3 region has 14 residues. Trimming removed 0 bases at V and 2 bases at J, with 10 bases between. CDR3: CAWSVGFQNYGYTF. The CDR3 bases are TGTGCCTGGAGTGTTGGCTTCCAGAACTATGGCTACACCTTC.

V and J are TRBV2 and TRBJ2-3; maybe TRBD2 (5 bases). Trimming took 4 bases from V and 3 from J, leaving 8 bases between them. The CDR3 sequence is 13 residues long. Germline CDR1 reads SNHLY; CDR2 reads FYNNEI. The CDR3 DNA reads as TGTGCCAGCAGTGCAGGAGGAACAGATACGCAGTATTTT. Amino acids: CASSAGGTDTQYF.